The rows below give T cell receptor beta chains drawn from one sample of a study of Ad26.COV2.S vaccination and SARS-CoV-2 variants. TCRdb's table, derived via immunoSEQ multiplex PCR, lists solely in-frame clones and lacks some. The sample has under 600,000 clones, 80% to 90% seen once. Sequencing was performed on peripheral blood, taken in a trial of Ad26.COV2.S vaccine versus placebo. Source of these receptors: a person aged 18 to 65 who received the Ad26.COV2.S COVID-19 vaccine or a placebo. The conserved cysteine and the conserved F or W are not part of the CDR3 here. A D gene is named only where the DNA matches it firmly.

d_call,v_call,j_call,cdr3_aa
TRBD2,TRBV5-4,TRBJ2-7,ASSLGLAGGSSYEQY
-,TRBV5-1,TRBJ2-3,ASSLDGTADTQY
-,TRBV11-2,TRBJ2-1,ASSLDPGSSYNEQF
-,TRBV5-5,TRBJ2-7,ASSLASGAPSYEQY
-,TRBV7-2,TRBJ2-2,ASSQFTGELF
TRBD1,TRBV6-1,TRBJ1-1,ASSDFTGGHTEAF
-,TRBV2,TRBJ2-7,ASRRGLGEQY
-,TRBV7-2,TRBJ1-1,ASSFWGDTEAF
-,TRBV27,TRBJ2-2,ASSSDTGELF
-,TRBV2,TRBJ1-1,ASSERGGVTEAF
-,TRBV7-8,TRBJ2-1,ASSLAGGGFNEQF
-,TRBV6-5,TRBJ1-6,ASGRISYNSPLH
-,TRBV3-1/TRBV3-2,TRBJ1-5,ASSQDLSNQPQH
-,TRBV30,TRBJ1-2,AWSDGTPPNYGYT
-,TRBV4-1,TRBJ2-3,ASSHPQGPKSTDTQY
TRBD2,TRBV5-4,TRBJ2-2,ASSSGLAGGPTGELF
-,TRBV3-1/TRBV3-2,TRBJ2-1,ASSPRSGYEQF
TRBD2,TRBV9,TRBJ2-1,ASSVVAGGPPSSYNEQF
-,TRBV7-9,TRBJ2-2,ASSSPAGTNTGELF
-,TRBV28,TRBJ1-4,ASSSSKGSGEKLF
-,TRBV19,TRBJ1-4,ASSMTARGFNEKLF
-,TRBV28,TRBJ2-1,ASSFGQRQVGEQF